The TCR beta chain under discussion was sequenced for a study of radiation and T cells in renal cell carcinoma. Study-level points and caveats: Irradiated tumors held more dominant CDR3 motifs than control tumors. Irradiated tumors had higher TCR clonality than control tumors.

Remarks on this clone: What it binds is unknown.

The V gene's germline CDR1 is SGHTS and CDR2 YDEGEE. The V segment lost 2 bases and the J segment 1 base; nucleotides outside the gene matches: 7. CDR3 length equals 16 residues. Treatment specified: treatment-naive control, cytoreductive nephrectomy. The data were produced by immunoSEQ multiplex PCR, yet TCRdb's version contains in-frame clones alone and is incomplete. Of approximately 3,500 clones in the sample, approximately 83% are singletons; the top ten hold approximately 7.7%. The source of this sequence is a man aged 50 to 59 with renal cell carcinoma. The source was tumor tissue, collected from a patient whose treatment was nephrectomy without radiotherapy. This chain uses TRBV5-8 with TRBJ2-3, with TRBD2 identical over 7 bases. CDR3 DNA: TGTGCCAGCAGCTTCCTAGCGGCCTATGGCACAGATACGCAGTATTTT. Translated, it gives CASSFLAAYGTDTQYF.